This entry describes one T cell receptor beta chain. Its target is not known. An end of the junction does not agree with germline; a read error may underlie this. The sample comes from a study of tumor-infiltrating lymphocytes in primary liver carcinoma. At the level of the study: Between about 4 and 11 cm across, the tumors were all of stage T1-T3 N0M0. Broader study findings: Tumor top-250-clone fractions significantly exceeded those of blood (p = 0.039).

The CDR3 loop spans 12 amino acids. CDR1 SGHAT and CDR2 FQNNGV come from the germline V gene. Starting from around 500 ng of total RNA, TCR beta cDNA was produced with a primer in the constant region. Library construction for TCR beta comprised three nested multiplex PCR rounds performed with slightly modified ARM-PCR. Researchers ran the first two PCR rounds for about 11 cycles each with TRBV1-TRBV30 forward primers and a C-beta reverse primer. TCRdb processed the multiplex PCR reads anew with MiXCR; each CDR3 protein has one entry. This repertoire shows tens of thousands of distinct CDR3 sequences, around 79% found once; its top ten account for about 40%. It was from roughly 20-30 mg of unsorted bulk tissue that RNA and DNA were co-extracted. Primary liver carcinomas in the patients were surgically resected.

The clonotype originates from a woman in her thirties with primary liver carcinoma and hepatitis B virus infection. Sample: liver tumor tissue from sampling region 4. Subset denoted: tumor region T4, right-lateral pole. J is TRBJ2-1 and V is TRBV11-2; the D is unclear. CDR3 in amino acids: CAGSFLNGERFF. In DNA, the CDR3 is TGTGCCGGTAGCTTTCTTAATGGTGAGCGGTTCTTC.